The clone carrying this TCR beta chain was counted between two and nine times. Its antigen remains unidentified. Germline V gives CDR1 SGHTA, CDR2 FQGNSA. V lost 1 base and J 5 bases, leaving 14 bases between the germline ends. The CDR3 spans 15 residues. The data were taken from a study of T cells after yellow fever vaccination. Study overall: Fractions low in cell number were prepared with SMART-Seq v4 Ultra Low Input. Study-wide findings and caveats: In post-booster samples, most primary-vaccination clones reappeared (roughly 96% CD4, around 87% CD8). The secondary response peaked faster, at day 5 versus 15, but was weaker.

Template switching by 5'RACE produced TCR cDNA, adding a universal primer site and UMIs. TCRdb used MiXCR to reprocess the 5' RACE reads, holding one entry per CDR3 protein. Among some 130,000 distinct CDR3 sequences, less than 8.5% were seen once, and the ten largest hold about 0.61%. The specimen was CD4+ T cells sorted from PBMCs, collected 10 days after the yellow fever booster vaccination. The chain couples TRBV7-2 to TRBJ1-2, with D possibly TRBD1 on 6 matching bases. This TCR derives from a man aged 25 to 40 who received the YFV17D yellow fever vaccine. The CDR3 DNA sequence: TGTGCCAGCAGCTTAGTCGCCGGACAGATTTATGGCTACACCTTC. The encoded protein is CASSLVAGQIYGYTF.